Below are 10 T cell receptor beta chains sequenced from a single sample in a study of shared clonotypes between healthy human individuals. Clones were sequenced by immunoSEQ multiplex PCR, and TCRdb holds only the in-frame ones, with some missing. The sample holds about 2,500,000 clones, 90% to 95% seen once. Sample: naive CD4+ T cells sorted from blood. The subset: CD45RA+ positively selected. The receptor set was obtained from a man aged 18 to 29 in good health.

V is TRBV20-1 and J is TRBJ2-5; no clear D gene. Germline CDR1 DFQATT, CDR2 SNEGSKA (reference sequence). This CDR3 is 11 amino acids long. V was clipped by 0 bases and J by 11 bases, with 10 bases between them. CDR3 sequence reads: CSAREGQEQYF. The CDR3 coding sequence is TGCAGTGCTAGAGAGGGCCAAGAGCAGTACTTC.

The chain has TRBV6-5 and TRBJ1-5, with 10 bases fitting TRBD1. The CDR3 totals 15 residues. The germline CDR1 and CDR2 sequences are MNHEY and SVGAGI. The V segment lost 8 bases and the J segment 5 bases; nucleotides outside the gene matches: 9. This chain's CDR3 is CASARDRGSDQPQHF. CDR3 bases: TGTGCCAGCGCCCGGGACAGGGGCTCGGATCAGCCCCAGCATTTT.

The DNA of the CDR3 is TGTGCCATCGGGGGACTACCCCCTGAGCAGTACTTC. The encoded protein is CAIGGLPPEQYF. The genes are TRBV10-3 and TRBJ2-7; the match to TRBD2 covers 7 bases. Germline values: CDR1 ENHRY, CDR2 SYGVKD. The V gene end was trimmed by 8 bases and the J gene end by 7 bases; junction bases not matched to a gene: 8. This CDR3 is 12 amino acids long.

This clone was recorded once. The chain couples TRBV20-1 to TRBJ2-3; D ambiguous. This CDR3 comprises 11 residues. Germline V gene lookup returns CDR1 DFQATT and CDR2 SNEGSKA (reference sequence). Between the trimmed V and J ends, which lost 6 bases and 5 bases, there was a span of 9 bases. The CDR3 loop reads CSAGMGDTQYF. Written as DNA, the CDR3 is TGCAGTGCGGGGATGGGAGATACGCAGTATTTT.

The CDR3 DNA is TGTGCCAGCAGCCTTCTAGCGCAGAGCACAGATACGCAGTATTTT. Its protein is CASSLLAQSTDTQYF. V is TRBV7-8 and J is TRBJ2-3, with D perhaps matching TRBD2 (6 bases). Germline-derived CDR1 and CDR2 are SGHVS and FQNEAQ. V shed 5 bases and J shed 0 bases, with 12 bases lying between them. This CDR3 is 15 amino acids long.

A single count supports this clone. The V call is TRBV5-1, the J call TRBJ1-4; unclear D gene. The germline V and J ends were trimmed by 3 bases and 3 bases, with 12 bases remaining between them. This CDR3 has 15 amino acids. Per germline, CDR1 SGHRS and CDR2 YFSETQ. Written as DNA, the CDR3 is TGCGCCAGCAGCTACTCGGGATGGTCTAATGAAAAACTGTTTTTT. It yields the protein CASSYSGWSNEKLFF. The whole variable domain, remainder taken from reference TRBV5-1 and TRBJ1-4, is KAGVTQTPRYLIKTRGQQVTLSCSPISGHRSVSWYQQTPGQGLQFLFEYFSETQRNKGNFPGRFSGRQFSNSRSEMNVSTLELGDSALYLCASSYSGWSNEKLFFGSGTQLSVL.

V usage is TRBV6-1 and J usage is TRBJ1-5; D ambiguous. The germline V gene encodes CDR1 MNHNS and CDR2 SASEGT. This CDR3 has 14 amino acids. The V end was cut by 3 bases, the J end by 0 bases, with 6 bases between. The CDR3 sequence is CASSDFGSNQPQHF. CDR3 sequence (DNA): TGTGCCAGCAGTGATTTTGGTAGCAATCAGCCCCAGCATTTT.

The chain recombines TRBV11-1 with TRBJ1-2; D is unresolved. This CDR3 region has 15 residues. Trimming took off 4 bases at V and 1 base at J, with 13 bases between the two ends. Looked up from germline, CDR1 is SGHAT and CDR2 is FQDESV (reference sequence). The CDR3 is CASSSPSEVNYGYTF. In nucleotides, the CDR3 is TGTGCCAGCAGCTCCCCCTCCGAGGTTAACTATGGCTACACCTTC.

This clone appeared a single time. The gene calls are TRBV27 and TRBJ2-7; 10 nucleotides match TRBD1. Germline V lookup: CDR1 MNHEY, CDR2 SMNVEV (reference sequence). CDR3 length equals 17 residues. The V gene end was trimmed by 2 bases and the J gene end by 5 bases; junction bases not matched to a gene: 12. The CDR3 loop is CASSLRPPGQGINEQYF. The CDR3 coding sequence is TGTGCCAGCAGTTTAAGGCCTCCGGGACAGGGGATCAACGAGCAGTACTTC.

The J gene is TRBJ2-7, the V gene TRBV10-1; 12 bases agree with TRBD2. CDR1 WNHNN and CDR2 SYGVQD come from the germline V gene (reference sequence). After removal of 7 bases from V and 1 base from J, the junction contained 5 bases not matched to a gene. This CDR3 region has 15 residues. For the CDR3, the DNA is TGCGCCAGCAAGCAACTAGCGGGAGGTTCCTACGAGCAGTACTTC. It specifies CASKQLAGGSYEQYF.